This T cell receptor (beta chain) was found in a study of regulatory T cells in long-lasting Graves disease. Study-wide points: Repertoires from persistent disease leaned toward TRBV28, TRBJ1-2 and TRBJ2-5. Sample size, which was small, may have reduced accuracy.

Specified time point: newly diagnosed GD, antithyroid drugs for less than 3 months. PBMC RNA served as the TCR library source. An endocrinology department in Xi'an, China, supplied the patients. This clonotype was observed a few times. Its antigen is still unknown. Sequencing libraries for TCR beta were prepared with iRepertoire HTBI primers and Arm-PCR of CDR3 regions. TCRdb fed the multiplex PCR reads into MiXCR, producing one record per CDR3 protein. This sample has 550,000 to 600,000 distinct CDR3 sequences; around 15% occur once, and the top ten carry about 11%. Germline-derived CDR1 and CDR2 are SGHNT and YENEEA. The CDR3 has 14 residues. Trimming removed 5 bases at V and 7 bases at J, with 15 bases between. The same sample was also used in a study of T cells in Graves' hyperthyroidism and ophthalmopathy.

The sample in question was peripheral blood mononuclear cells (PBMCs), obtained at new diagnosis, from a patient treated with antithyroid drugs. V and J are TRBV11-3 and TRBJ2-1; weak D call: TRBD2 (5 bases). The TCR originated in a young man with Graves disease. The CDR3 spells CASSPSQFSNEQFF. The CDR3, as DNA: TGTGCCAGCAGCCCTAGCCAATTTTCGAATGAGCAGTTCTTC. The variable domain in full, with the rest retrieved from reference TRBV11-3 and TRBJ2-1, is EAGVVQSPRYKIIEKKQPVAFWCNPISGHNTLYWYLQNLGQGPELLIRYENEEAVDDSQLPKDRFSAERLKGVDSTLKIQPAELGDSAVYLCASSPSQFSNEQFFGPGTRLTVL.